A selection of T cell receptor beta chains follows, all from one sample in a study of CD8 T cells in Susac syndrome. TCRdb re-analysed the immunoSEQ multiplex PCR reads in MiXCR, keeping a single row per CDR3 protein. Found here are about 85,000 distinct CDR3 sequences, roughly 94% of them singletons; the top ten hold under 0.6%. The sample was CD8+ T cells from PBMCs. These TCRs come from a human donor with Susac syndrome. The CDR3 runs from the conserved cysteine through the conserved F or W. D genes are given only for firm matches. Some rows mark clone size as missing; the rest say once, few, many or name a class of expanded clone.

d_call	clone_size	j_call	v_call	cdr3_aa	cdr3_nt
NA	NA	TRBJ2-1	TRBV27	CASSLGATGVNEQFF	TGTGCCAGCAGTTTAGGAGCCACTGGTGTGAATGAGCAGTTCTTC
TRBD1	NA	TRBJ2-5	TRBV7-9	CASSFRQGQETQYF	TGTGCCAGCAGCTTTCGACAGGGCCAAGAGACCCAGTACTTC
NA	NA	TRBJ1-4	TRBV7-9	CASSPIFGTINEKLFF	TGTGCCAGCAGCCCCATTTTCGGGACCATTAATGAAAAACTGTTTTTT
TRBD2	NA	TRBJ2-1	TRBV20-1	CSARDEVGLASYNEQFF	TGCAGTGCTAGAGATGAGGTCGGACTAGCGTCCTACAATGAGCAGTTCTTC
TRBD1	NA	TRBJ2-5	TRBV6-5	CASSYSMNNRGETQYF	TGTGCCAGCAGTTACTCGATGAATAACAGGGGAGAGACCCAGTACTTC
TRBD1	NA	TRBJ2-1	TRBV24-1	CATSEAGTDGNEQFF	TGTGCCACCAGTGAGGCCGGGACAGACGGGAATGAGCAGTTCTTC
TRBD2	once	TRBJ2-1	TRBV20-1	CSASDASGGSYNEQFF	TGCAGTGCTAGTGACGCCTCGGGGGGCTCCTACAATGAGCAGTTCTTC
TRBD2	NA	TRBJ2-7	TRBV7-6	CASSPSPGGSYEQYF	TGTGCCAGCAGCCCTAGCCCGGGGGGGTCCTACGAGCAGTACTTC
NA	NA	TRBJ1-1	TRBV6-5	CASSVQGYTEAFF	TGTGCCAGCAGCGTCCAGGGGTACACTGAAGCTTTCTTT
NA	NA	TRBJ2-3	TRBV2	CASSEADRWGDTQYF	TGTGCCAGCAGTGAAGCAGACAGGTGGGGGGATACGCAGTATTTT
NA	NA	TRBJ1-4	TRBV12-5	CASGLVAVRDNEKLFF	TGTGCTAGTGGTTTGGTCGCCGTAAGAGATAATGAAAAACTGTTTTTT
NA	few	TRBJ1-2	TRBV11-2	CASSLGQNYGYTF	TGTGCCAGCAGCTTAGGACAAAACTATGGCTACACCTTC
NA	NA	TRBJ2-1	TRBV7-8	CASSLDPGNNEQFF	TGTGCCAGCAGCTTAGACCCAGGCAACAATGAGCAGTTCTTC
NA	NA	TRBJ2-5	TRBV5-1	CASSLGDWTAETQYF	TGCGCCAGCAGCCTGGGGGACTGGACGGCTGAGACCCAGTACTTC
TRBD1	NA	TRBJ2-1	TRBV29-1	CSVQGAGQYNEQFF	TGCAGCGTTCAGGGGGCAGGGCAGTACAATGAGCAGTTCTTC
TRBD1	NA	TRBJ2-1	TRBV4-1	CASSRGSGTGGFDEQFF	TGCGCCAGCAGTCGAGGATCCGGGACAGGGGGCTTCGATGAGCAGTTCTTC
NA	once	TRBJ2-7	TRBV5-6	CASSLDLEQYF	TGTGCCAGCAGCCTTGACTTAGAGCAGTACTTC
NA	NA	TRBJ1-3	TRBV7-9	CASSLGGAGNTIYF	TGTGCCAGCAGCTTAGGTGGGGCTGGAAACACCATATATTTT
NA	NA	TRBJ1-1	TRBV20-1	CSAHQQGIWGRNTEAFF	TGCAGTGCCCACCAGCAGGGGATTTGGGGAAGGAACACTGAAGCTTTCTTT
NA	NA	TRBJ1-2	TRBV12-3/TRBV12-4	CASGPGHIYGYTF	TGTGCCAGCGGTCCGGGACACATCTATGGCTACACCTTC
TRBD1	NA	TRBJ1-2	TRBV29-1	CSVGDSANYGYTF	TGCAGCGTTGGGGACAGCGCTAACTATGGCTACACCTTC
NA	NA	TRBJ1-4	TRBV15	CATSPTAAEKLFF	TGTGCCACCAGCCCGACGGCGGCTGAAAAACTGTTTTTT
NA	NA	TRBJ2-5	TRBV6-6	CASSYSLEETQYF	TGTGCCAGCAGTTACAGTCTAGAAGAGACCCAGTACTTC
TRBD1	NA	TRBJ2-1	TRBV27	CASSLLGQGAAHPNNEQFF	TGTGCCAGCAGTTTATTAGGACAGGGGGCTGCCCATCCTAACAATGAGCAGTTCTTC
NA	NA	TRBJ2-1	TRBV5-1	CASSLVPYNEQFF	TGCGCCAGCAGCTTGGTTCCCTACAATGAGCAGTTCTTC
NA	NA	TRBJ2-1	TRBV4-1	CASSQVLASAYYNEQFF	TGCGCCAGCAGCCAAGTATTGGCTAGCGCCTACTACAATGAGCAGTTCTTC
NA	NA	TRBJ2-1	TRBV11-2	CASSGTDNEQFF	TGTGCCAGCAGCGGGACCGACAATGAGCAGTTCTTC